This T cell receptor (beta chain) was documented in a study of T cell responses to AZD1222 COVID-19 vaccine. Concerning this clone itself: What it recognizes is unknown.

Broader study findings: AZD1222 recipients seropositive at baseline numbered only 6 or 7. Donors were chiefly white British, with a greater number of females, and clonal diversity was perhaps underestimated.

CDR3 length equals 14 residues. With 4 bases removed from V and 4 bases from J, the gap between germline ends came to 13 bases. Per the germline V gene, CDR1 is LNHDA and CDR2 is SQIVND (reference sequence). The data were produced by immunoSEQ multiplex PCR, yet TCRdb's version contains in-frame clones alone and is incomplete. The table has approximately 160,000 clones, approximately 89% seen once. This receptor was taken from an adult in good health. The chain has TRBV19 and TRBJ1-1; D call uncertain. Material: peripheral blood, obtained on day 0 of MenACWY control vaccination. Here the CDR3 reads CASSTQRRGTEAFF. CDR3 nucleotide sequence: TGTGCCAGTAGTACACAGAGGCGGGGCACTGAAGCTTTCTTT.